Listed below are T cell receptor beta chains from one sample, sequenced in a study of T-cell memory formation after mild COVID-19. TCRdb processed the 5' RACE reads anew with MiXCR; each CDR3 protein has one entry. This sample carries some 350,000 distinct CDR3 sequences, approximately 15% of them seen once, and the ten largest clones take about 20%. The sample was PBMCs or a T cell subset sorted from them (not recorded which). The receptors come from a man between 18 and 29 years old who had mild COVID-19 (a few samples of this study predate the infection). Cell type and time point are not known. The CDR3 runs from the conserved cysteine through the conserved F or W. Fields, in order: J gene, V gene, clone size, D gene, CDR3 DNA, CDR3 protein. D genes are given only for firm matches. Clone size is stated in some rows and not others, as once, few, many or a class when expanded.

>TRBJ2-7|TRBV6-5|few|TRBD1
TGTGCCAGCAGTTGGGCCCGGGACAGGGTCTACGAGCAGTACTTC
CASSWARDRVYEQYF
>TRBJ2-3|TRBV11-2|few|TRBD1
TGTGCCAGCAGCTCCCGGGACAGGTCAATCCCAGATACGCAGTATTTT
CASSSRDRSIPDTQYF
>TRBJ2-2|TRBV7-2|.|.
TGTGCCAGCAGCCCCTACATCGTTGTGGCGAACACCGGGGAGCTGTTTTTT
CASSPYIVVANTGELFF
>TRBJ1-5|TRBV28|.|.
TGTGCCAGCAATACCGGGGGTCAGCCCCAGCATTTT
CASNTGGQPQHF
>TRBJ2-5|TRBV7-3|few|.
TGTGCCAGCAGCTTAGGACTGGTGGGGGAGACCCAGTACTTC
CASSLGLVGETQYF
>TRBJ2-3|TRBV11-2|many|TRBD1
TGTGCCAGCAGCTTACCGGGACAGGCTACAGATACGCAGTATTTT
CASSLPGQATDTQYF
>TRBJ2-7|TRBV5-1|.|.
TGCGCCAGCAGCGAACAGGGTAATTCGGGCGAGCAGTACTTC
CASSEQGNSGEQYF
>TRBJ2-5|TRBV15|.|.
TGTGCCACCAGCACCCGACGGGACCAAGAGACCCAGTACTTC
CATSTRRDQETQYF
>TRBJ2-5|TRBV4-3|many|.
TGCGCCAGCAGCCATGCCGGGCTCGGGAAGACCCAGTACTTC
CASSHAGLGKTQYF
>TRBJ2-5|TRBV2|.|TRBD2
TGTGCCAGCAGGCAAAGCGGGACTACCGTACTTGGGACCCAGTACTTC
CASRQSGTTVLGTQYF
>TRBJ2-2|TRBV4-1|.|.
TGCGCCAGCAGCCAACTCTCCACCGGGGAGCTGTTTTTT
CASSQLSTGELFF
>TRBJ2-5|TRBV27|few|TRBD2
TGTGCCAGCAGTCCCCGACTAGCGGAGCTTCAAGAGACCCAGTACTTC
CASSPRLAELQETQYF
>TRBJ2-7|TRBV6-5|.|TRBD2
TGTGCCAGCAGTGGGCGACTAGCGTGGTACGAGCAGTACTTC
CASSGRLAWYEQYF
>TRBJ2-3|TRBV20-1|once|.
TGCAGTGCTAGAGACGTCGTTAGCACAGATACGCAGTATTTT
CSARDVVSTDTQYF
>TRBJ2-3|TRBV2|few|.
TGTGCCAGCTCGCCAGGGGATGCAGATACGCAGTATTTT
CASSPGDADTQYF
>TRBJ2-1|TRBV9|once|TRBD2
TGTGCCAGCAGCGCGGAGACTAGCGGGGGCCACCCTGGTGAGCAGTTCTTC
CASSAETSGGHPGEQFF
>TRBJ1-2|TRBV7-9|few|.
TGTGCCAGCAGCTTAAGCCCCATGGGTGGCTACACCTTC
CASSLSPMGGYTF
>TRBJ2-3|TRBV7-8|few|TRBD1
TGTGCCAGCAGCCGGTCGGACAGGGGATTTGATACGCAGTATTTT
CASSRSDRGFDTQYF
>TRBJ2-1|TRBV9|.|.
TGTGCCAGCAGCGTAGTGAGGGAGTCTGAGCAGTTCTTC
CASSVVRESEQFF
>TRBJ1-2|TRBV3-1|.|TRBD1
TGTGCCAGCAGCCAACCGGACAGGGAGGAACTCTATGGCTACACCTTC
CASSQPDREELYGYTF
>TRBJ1-1|TRBV7-2|few|.
TGTGCCAGCAGCACCTCGGCGGAGAACACTGAAGCTTTCTTT
CASSTSAENTEAFF
>TRBJ1-6|TRBV7-2|few|.
TGTGCCAGCAGCTTAGTGGGGGCTGGTTCACCCCTCCACTTT
CASSLVGAGSPLHF
>TRBJ1-6|TRBV6-5|many|.
TGTGCCAGCAGCACAGCGGGTTCACCCCTCCACTTT
CASSTAGSPLHF
>TRBJ2-5|TRBV5-1|.|TRBD2
TGCGCCAGCAGCTCCCTCGGGGGGGGGGTCGAGACCCAGTACTTC
CASSSLGGGVETQYF
>TRBJ2-1|TRBV7-2|.|TRBD2
TGTGCCAGCAGCTTAGCGGGGGGGAGGTATGAGCAGTTCTTC
CASSLAGGRYEQFF
>TRBJ2-3|TRBV12-5|many|.
TGTGCTAGTGGTTCCGGGGACACAGATACGCAGTATTTT
CASGSGDTDTQYF
>TRBJ2-3|TRBV7-9|.|.
TGTGCCAGCAGACCGGGGCGAGGCACAGATACGCAGTATTTT
CASRPGRGTDTQYF
>TRBJ2-1|TRBV7-2|few|.
TGTGCCAGCAGGCTACCAGGGTGGACCTACAATGAGCAGTTCTTC
CASRLPGWTYNEQFF
>TRBJ2-1|TRBV20-1|.|.
TGCAGTGCTAGAGACCCGAGGGGTCGGGCGAACAATGAGCAGTTCTTC
CSARDPRGRANNEQFF
>TRBJ2-5|TRBV12-3/TRBV12-4|many|.
TGTGCCAGCAGTTTCAAGGGTTCGGAGACCCAGTACTTC
CASSFKGSETQYF
>TRBJ2-2|TRBV4-1|few|.
TGCGCCAGCAGTATCTTAGGGGGAGGAACCGGGGAGCTGTTTTTT
CASSILGGGTGELFF
>TRBJ2-1|TRBV5-8|.|.
TGTGCCATCCGGAGACGGGGGCCGTACAATGAGCAGTTCTTC
CAIRRRGPYNEQFF
>TRBJ1-5|TRBV12-3/TRBV12-4|few|.
TGTGCCAGCAGTTTTTCGGGGAGTAACAATCAGCCCCAGCATTTT
CASSFSGSNNQPQHF
>TRBJ2-3|TRBV2|.|TRBD2
TGTGCCAGCAGCTACGGACCCGGAACTAGCGGAGATACGCAGTATTTT
CASSYGPGTSGDTQYF
>TRBJ1-6|TRBV19|.|.
TGTGCCAGTATGGGAAAGGGATTTTCACCCCTCCACTTT
CASMGKGFSPLHF
>TRBJ2-7|TRBV9|few|.
TGTGCCAGCAGCGTAGATGACCCTCTCAAGCAGTACTTC
CASSVDDPLKQYF
>TRBJ2-5|TRBV6-2/TRBV6-3|once|.
TGTGCCAGCAGTTACTCTAGCGAGGAGACCCAGTACTTC
CASSYSSEETQYF
>TRBJ1-5|TRBV11-2|few|.
TGTGCCAGCAGCCCCAACGCCGGGGGCCAGCCCCAGCATTTT
CASSPNAGGQPQHF
>TRBJ1-2|TRBV12-3/TRBV12-4|.|.
TGTGCCAGCAGTAGGGGACCGCTGGATTACTATGGCTACACCTTC
CASSRGPLDYYGYTF
>TRBJ1-2|TRBV5-1|few|.
TGCGCCAGCAGCTTGGGCAGGGCCGCCGCGGGCTACACCTTC
CASSLGRAAAGYTF
>TRBJ2-1|TRBV15|few|TRBD2
TGTGCCACCAGCGCCGGACGAGTAGCGGGGTACAATGAGCAGTTCTTC
CATSAGRVAGYNEQFF
>TRBJ1-2|TRBV7-8|.|TRBD1
TGTGCCAGCAGCACGCCGACAGGGGGATATGATGGCTACACCTTC
CASSTPTGGYDGYTF
>TRBJ2-5|TRBV27|.|.
TGTGCCAGCAGTCTTCGCCGGGGGGCCGGGGAGACCCAGTACTTC
CASSLRRGAGETQYF
>TRBJ2-3|TRBV5-1|few|.
TGCGCCAGCAGGACTGCAGAGAGTCCCCTGGGGGCGCAGTATTTT
CASRTAESPLGAQYF
>TRBJ2-5|TRBV7-2|few|TRBD2
TGTGCCAGCAGCTCGAATAGCGGGGGACAAGAGACCCAGTACTTC
CASSSNSGGQETQYF
>TRBJ1-4|TRBV12-3/TRBV12-4|.|TRBD1
TGTGCCAGCAGTTTAACAGGGGGCAACGAAAAACTGTTTTTT
CASSLTGGNEKLFF
>TRBJ2-2|TRBV12-3/TRBV12-4|.|.
TGTGCCAGCAGTCAGGTGGCCGGGGAGCTGTTTTTT
CASSQVAGELFF
>TRBJ2-1|TRBV12-5|few|.
TGTGCTAGTGGTTTCGGGGGTACGTACAATGAGCAGTTCTTC
CASGFGGTYNEQFF
>TRBJ2-1|TRBV7-2|few|TRBD2
TGTGCCAGCAGCGCACGGACTAGCTCCTACAATGAGCAGTTCTTC
CASSARTSSYNEQFF
>TRBJ1-1|TRBV6-1|.|.
TGTGCCAGCAGTGAATTGGAAGCTTTCTTT
CASSELEAFF
>TRBJ2-3|TRBV12-3/TRBV12-4|.|TRBD2
TGTGCCAGCAGTATCCGGACTAGCGGGGCTCCAGATACGCAGTATTTT
CASSIRTSGAPDTQYF
>TRBJ2-3|TRBV7-3|few|.
TGTGCCAGCAGCTTAGGCGCTAGTGGAGATACGCAGTATTTT
CASSLGASGDTQYF
>TRBJ1-2|TRBV4-1|many|TRBD1
TGCGCCAGCAGCCAAGAGGCAGGGGGTTACTATGGCTACACCTTC
CASSQEAGGYYGYTF
>TRBJ2-6|TRBV6-4|.|.
TGTGCCAGCGGGCACTCTGGGGCCAACGTCCTGACTTTC
CASGHSGANVLTF
>TRBJ2-4|TRBV7-2|.|.
TGTGCCAGCAGCCCTCGGACAGTAGCCAAAAACATTCAGTACTTC
CASSPRTVAKNIQYF